What follows describes a single TCR beta chain. Other DNA variants within this sample encode the same CDR3. Participants, 18 to 89 years old, spanned under 25 US areas. This sample was included in a study of blood T cell repertoires in COVID-19. Study-wide background: From T cells, B-cell-depleted T cells, or PBMCs came the material, which was cDNA or gDNA.

Trimming cost V 5 bases and J 4 bases, with 6 bases left between them. This CDR3 is built from 12 residues. CDR1 is SGHTA and CDR2 is FQGNSA in the germline V gene. In the original workflow: Amplification from reference gene primers served as the basis for estimated nucleated cell counts. TCRdb keeps only in-frame clones here, not all; method: immunoSEQ multiplex PCR. V and J calls and clone size follow that table, whereas D and trimming were derived from the DNA. The sample has 200,000 or so clones, around 86% seen once. The sample comprised PBMCs or T cells enriched from blood (not recorded which). This sequence joins TRBV7-2 and TRBJ2-1; D unresolved. The sequence derives from a man younger than 40 in a cohort exposed to, infected with or recovered from COVID-19 (not recorded which). CDR3 region: CASSPRYNEQFF. Written as DNA, the CDR3 is TGTGCCAGCAGCCCCCGTTACAATGAGCAGTTCTTC.